The 14 T cell receptor beta chains below were found in one sample sequenced in a study of blood T cell repertoires in COVID-19. The data were produced by immunoSEQ multiplex PCR, yet TCRdb's version contains in-frame clones alone and is incomplete. The sample yields some 270,000 clones, 86% seen once. Sequenced material: peripheral blood. These receptors originate from a man aged 40-55 years with active or convalescent COVID-19.

The rearrangement joins TRBV7-3 to TRBJ2-2; perhaps TRBD2 as D (6 bases). Germline V gene data show CDR1 as SGHTA and CDR2 as FQGTGA. Trimming removed 5 bases from V and 5 bases from J, with 12 bases in between. The CDR3 consists of 14 residues. CDR3 sequence reads: CASSLVRGTGELFF. CDR3 nucleotides: TGTGCCAGCAGCCTCGTCCGGGGGACCGGGGAGCTGTTTTTT.

The chain carries TRBV7-9 and TRBJ2-1, with TRBD2 matching over 10 bases. Unmatched junction bases numbered 4, after V lost 2 bases and J lost 9 bases. The CDR3 is made up of 14 amino acids. Looked up from germline, CDR1 is SEHNR and CDR2 is FQNEAQ (reference sequence). The CDR3 loop is CASSLLAGVGEQFF. CDR3 bases: TGTGCCAGCAGCTTACTAGCGGGAGTTGGTGAGCAGTTCTTC.

This chain links TRBV4-1 with TRBJ2-7; 10 bases map to TRBD1. The CDR3 length is 17 residues. Germline trimming cut 0 bases from V and 0 bases from J; bases unmatched to any gene: 5. Germline V CDR1 and CDR2: MGHRA, YSYEKL. CDR3 DNA sequence: TGCGCCAGCAGCCAAGATCTGGGGACAGGGGCCTCCTACGAGCAGTACTTC. Translating gives CASSQDLGTGASYEQYF.

J is TRBJ1-2 and V is TRBV5-1; TRBD1 matches at 8 bases. Trimming removed 5 bases from V and 8 bases from J; junction bases left unmatched: 8. The CDR3 consists of 13 residues. In germline, CDR1 is SGHRS, CDR2 YFSETQ. DNA of the CDR3: TGCGCCAGCAGGGCCCAGACAGGGGCCGGCTACACCTTC. Translated: CASRAQTGAGYTF.

The chain combines TRBV7-3 with TRBJ2-1; 10 positions match TRBD2. The V and J ends lost 5 bases and 5 bases, in that order; junction bases with no gene match: 6. This CDR3 contains 15 residues. The germline gives CDR1 SGHTA, CDR2 FQGTGA. CDR3 sequence (DNA): TGTGCCAGCAGCCGGAGCGGGAGGGCAGACAATGAGCAGTTCTTC. It is translated as CASSRSGRADNEQFF.

V usage is TRBV9 and J usage is TRBJ2-1, with D possibly TRBD1 on 6 matching bases. Trimming cost V 3 bases and J 9 bases, with 13 bases left between them. Per germline, CDR1 SGDLS and CDR2 YYNGEE. The CDR3 contains 13 residues. The chain's CDR3 is CASSAPTGLEQFF. The CDR3 DNA reads TGTGCCAGCAGCGCACCAACAGGGCTTGAGCAGTTCTTC.

The chain couples TRBV5-1 to TRBJ2-7; maybe TRBD1 (6 bases). The germline CDR1 and CDR2 sequences are SGHRS and YFSETQ. The V end was cut by 0 bases, the J end by 0 bases, with 10 bases between. This CDR3 region has 15 residues. The CDR3 here is CASSLALGASYEQYF. In DNA form, the CDR3 reads TGCGCCAGCAGCTTGGCCTTGGGGGCCTCCTACGAGCAGTACTTC.

The J gene is TRBJ1-2, the V gene TRBV25-1; D remains ambiguous. The CDR3 has 13 residues. The V end lost 6 bases, the J end lost 6 bases, and 14 bases lay between the germline ends. CDR1 is MGHDK and CDR2 is SYGVNS in the germline V gene. The DNA for the CDR3 is TGTGCCAGCAGGGCCTTCGAGGGCCATGGCTACACCTTC. Encoded protein: CASRAFEGHGYTF.

The V call is TRBV6-1, the J call TRBJ1-2; tentative D call: TRBD1 (5 bases). The CDR3 is 14 residues long. Germline V gives CDR1 MNHNS, CDR2 SASEGT. V was cut by 2 bases and J by 4 bases, with 11 bases left in between. The CDR3: CASSENARVYGYTF. Here the CDR3 DNA reads TGTGCCAGCAGTGAAAACGCCAGGGTCTATGGCTACACCTTC.

In this sample, this clone turned up a few times. This chain joins TRBV9 and TRBJ1-2, with TRBD1 matching 7 bases. The CDR3 runs to 15 residues. Trimming removed 4 bases from V and 7 bases from J; junction bases left unmatched: 13. Germline CDR1 is SGDLS and CDR2 is YYNGEE. CDR3 coding DNA: TGTGCCAGCAGCCCCAGGGAGAGGGGGCCCGGTGGCTACACCTTC. Its translation is CASSPRERGPGGYTF.

The chain has TRBV11-1 and TRBJ2-2; weak D call: TRBD2 (7 bases). Trimming removed 5 bases at V and 4 bases at J, with 14 bases between. Per germline, CDR1 SGHAT and CDR2 FQDESV (reference sequence). The CDR3 is made up of 15 amino acids. CDR3 nucleotides: TGTGCCAGCAGCCCCTGGAGGGGGGGCACCGGGGAGCTGTTTTTT. This translates into CASSPWRGGTGELFF.

The chain couples TRBV28 to TRBJ2-5; tentatively, D is TRBD2 (6 bases). The germline CDR1 and CDR2 sequences are MDHEN and SYDVKM. This CDR3 region has 16 residues. The V gene lost 8 bases and the J gene lost 1 base, with 20 bases spanning the gap. DNA for the CDR3: TGTGCCAGCCGCTACCTTGGGGGAGGAACCCAAGAGACCCAGTACTTC. Its translation: CASRYLGGGTQETQYF.

The V call is TRBV6-2 or TRBV6-3, the J call TRBJ2-1; 10 bases match TRBD2. Germline CDR1 is MNHEY and CDR2 is SVGEGT. J lost 9 bases, V lost 5 bases, and 7 bases had no gene match. The CDR3 length is 14 residues. The chain's CDR3 is CASSSGGARGEQFF. The CDR3 DNA reads TGTGCCAGCAGTAGCGGGGGGGCACGCGGTGAGCAGTTCTTC.

The CDR3 protein is CASSPRFQLAGGNNEQFF. DNA of the CDR3: TGTGCCAGCAGCCCACGGTTCCAACTAGCGGGGGGGAACAATGAGCAGTTCTTC. This sequence joins TRBV9 and TRBJ2-1, with 13 bases lining up with TRBD2. CDR1 and CDR2 from the germline V gene are SGDLS and YYNGEE. V lost 4 bases and J lost 5; bases outside the gene matches: 12. CDR3 size: 18 residues.